One and the same sample provided the 2 T cell receptor beta chains below, sequenced in a study of prognosis after radiotherapy for stage I lung cancer. Template was genomic DNA; TCR beta CDR3 amplified in two multiplex PCR rounds. During first-round PCR, primers specific to each TRBV and TRBJ gene were used. TCRdb re-called the multiplex PCR reads with MiXCR, one entry per CDR3 protein. The table shows about 31,000 distinct CDR3 sequences, with 42% occurring only once. The source material was PBMCs, sampled before or after stereotactic body radiation therapy (not recorded which). These receptors were obtained from a donor aged 50 or older with non-small cell lung cancer.

The V and J genes are TRBV6-1 and TRBJ1-5, with 10 bases aligning to TRBD1. V lost 6 bases, J lost 0 bases, and 8 bases stayed unmatched. The CDR3 sequence is 17 residues long. From germline, CDR1 is MNHNS and CDR2 SASEGT. For the CDR3, the DNA is TGTGCCAGCAGAAAAAGGGGGACAGGGGTTAGCAATCAGCCCCAGCATTTT. This sequence encodes CASRKRGTGVSNQPQHF.

The rearrangement uses TRBV29-1 and TRBJ2-4; D is ambiguous. Germline CDR1 and CDR2: SQVTM and ANQGSEA. The CDR3 contains 13 residues. V was cut by 4 bases and J by 6 bases, with 13 bases left in between. As DNA, the CDR3 is TGCAGCGTTGGGGCACCGCCGCTAAACATTCAGTACTTC. It translates to CSVGAPPLNIQYF.